The TCR beta chain described here comes from a study of T cells after yellow fever vaccination. Study context: Preparation used SMART-Seq v4 Ultra Low Input for the low-cell-number fractions.

Study-wide findings and caveats: Shared CD4/CD8 clonotypes were a small share, likely from convergent recombination. In FACS-sorted repertoires, abundant clonotypes from the bulk population could appear as contaminants.

This clonotype was recorded many times. Its target is unknown. Universal primer sites and UMIs were introduced during 5'RACE template-switching synthesis of TCR cDNA. TCRdb independently ran MiXCR on the 5' RACE reads; one entry per CDR3 protein. The data contain about 58,000 distinct CDR3 sequences, more than 5.5% of them singletons. CDR3 size: 17 residues. V was cut by 2 bases and J by 0 bases, with 14 bases left in between. The germline V gene has CDR1 SGHTA and CDR2 FQGNSA. Here the sequenced sample was CD8+ T cells sorted from PBMCs, taken on the day of the first yellow fever vaccination. This chain links TRBV7-2 with TRBJ1-5; the D is unclear. This TCR derives from a man in his late teens or twenties who received the YFV17D yellow fever vaccine. The CDR3 bases are TGTGCCAGCAGCTTATACGAGGGTGCTTATAGCAATCAGCCCCAGCATTTT. It specifies CASSLYEGAYSNQPQHF.